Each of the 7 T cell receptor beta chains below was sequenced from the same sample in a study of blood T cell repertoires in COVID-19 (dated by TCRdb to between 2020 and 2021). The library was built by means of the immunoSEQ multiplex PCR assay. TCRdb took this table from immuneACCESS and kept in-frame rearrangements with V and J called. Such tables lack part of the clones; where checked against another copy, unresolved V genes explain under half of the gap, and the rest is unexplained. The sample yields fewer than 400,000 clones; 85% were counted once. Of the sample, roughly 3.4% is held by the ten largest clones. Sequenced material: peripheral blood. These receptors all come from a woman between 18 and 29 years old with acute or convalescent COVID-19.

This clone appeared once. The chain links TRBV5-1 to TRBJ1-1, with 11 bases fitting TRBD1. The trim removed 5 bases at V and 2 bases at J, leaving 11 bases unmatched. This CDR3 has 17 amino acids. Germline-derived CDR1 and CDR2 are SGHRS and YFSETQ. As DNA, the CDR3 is TGCGCCAGCAGGCGCCAGTCCGGGACAGGGGGTAACACTGAAGCTTTCTTT. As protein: CASRRQSGTGGNTEAFF.

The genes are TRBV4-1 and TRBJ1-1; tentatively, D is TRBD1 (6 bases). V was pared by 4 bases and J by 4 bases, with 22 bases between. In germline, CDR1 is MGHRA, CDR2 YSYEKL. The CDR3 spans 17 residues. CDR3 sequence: CASSPIEPGDRGTEAFF. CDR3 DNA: TGCGCCAGCAGCCCCATCGAGCCAGGGGATCGGGGCACTGAAGCTTTCTTT.

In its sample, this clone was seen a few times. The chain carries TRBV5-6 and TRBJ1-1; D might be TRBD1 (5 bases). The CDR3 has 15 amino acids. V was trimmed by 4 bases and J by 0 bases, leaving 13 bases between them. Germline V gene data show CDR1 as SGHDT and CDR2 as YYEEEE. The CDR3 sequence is CASSASQEMNTEAFF. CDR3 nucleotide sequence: TGTGCCAGCAGCGCGTCACAGGAGATGAACACTGAAGCTTTCTTT.

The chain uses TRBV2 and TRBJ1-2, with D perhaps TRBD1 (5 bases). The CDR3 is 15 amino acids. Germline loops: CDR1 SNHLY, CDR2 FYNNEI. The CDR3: CATSPGRGANYGYTF. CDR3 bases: TGTGCGACCAGCCCGGGCCGGGGGGCTAACTATGGCTACACCTTC.

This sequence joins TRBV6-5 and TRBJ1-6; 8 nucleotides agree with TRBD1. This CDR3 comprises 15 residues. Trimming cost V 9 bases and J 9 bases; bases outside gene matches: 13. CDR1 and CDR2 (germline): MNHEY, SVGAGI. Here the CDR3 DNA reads TGTGCCAGTGTGGCCGCTGGGGGGACAGGTTCACCCCTCCACTTT. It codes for CASVAAGGTGSPLHF.

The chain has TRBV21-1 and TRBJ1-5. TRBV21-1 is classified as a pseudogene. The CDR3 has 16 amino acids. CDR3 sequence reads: CARGGNTPLGNQPQHF. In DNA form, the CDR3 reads TGTGCCAGGGGGGGAAACACACCCCTAGGCAATCAGCCCCAGCATTTT.

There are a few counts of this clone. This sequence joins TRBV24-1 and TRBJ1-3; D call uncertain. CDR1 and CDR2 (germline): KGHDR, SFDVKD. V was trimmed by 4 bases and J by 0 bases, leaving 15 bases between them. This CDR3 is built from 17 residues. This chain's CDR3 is CATSDQPQEISGNTIYF. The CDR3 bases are TGTGCCACCAGTGACCAACCTCAGGAAATCTCTGGAAACACCATATATTTT.